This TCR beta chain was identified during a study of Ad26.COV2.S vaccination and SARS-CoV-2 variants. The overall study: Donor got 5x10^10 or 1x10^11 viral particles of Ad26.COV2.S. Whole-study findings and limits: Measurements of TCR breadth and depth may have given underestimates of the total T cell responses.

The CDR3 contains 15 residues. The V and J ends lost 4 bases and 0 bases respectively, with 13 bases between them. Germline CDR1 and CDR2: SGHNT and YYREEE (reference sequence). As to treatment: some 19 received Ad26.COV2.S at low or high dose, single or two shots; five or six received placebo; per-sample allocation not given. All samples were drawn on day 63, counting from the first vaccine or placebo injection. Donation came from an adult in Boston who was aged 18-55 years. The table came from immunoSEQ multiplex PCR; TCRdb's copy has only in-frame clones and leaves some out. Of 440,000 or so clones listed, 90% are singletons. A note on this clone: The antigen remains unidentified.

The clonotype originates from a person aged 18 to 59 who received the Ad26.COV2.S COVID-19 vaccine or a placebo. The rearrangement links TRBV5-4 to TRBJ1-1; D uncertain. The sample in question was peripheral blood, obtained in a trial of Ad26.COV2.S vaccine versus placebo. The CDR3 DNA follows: TGTGCCAGCAGCCCCGATGGGAGGGTGAACACTGAAGCTTTCTTT. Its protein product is CASSPDGRVNTEAFF.